One and the same sample provided the 25 T cell receptor beta chains below, sequenced in a study of blood T cell repertoires in COVID-19. The protocol was immunoSEQ multiplex PCR, while the TCRdb copy is restricted to in-frame clones and leaves out a portion. This repertoire shows hundreds of thousands of clones, 70% to 90% found once; its top ten account for around 3%. Material: peripheral blood. All receptors derive from a young man with active or convalescent COVID-19.

This chain connects TRBV5-1 to TRBJ2-7; TRBD2 matches at 7 bases. Unmatched junction bases numbered 7, after V lost 0 bases and J lost 7 bases. Germline V gives CDR1 SGHRS, CDR2 YFSETQ. This CDR3 region has 14 residues. This CDR3 is CASSLASGEGEQYF. The CDR3, as DNA: TGCGCCAGCAGCTTGGCCAGTGGGGAGGGAGAGCAGTACTTC. The variable domain in full, with the rest retrieved from reference TRBV5-1 and TRBJ2-7, is KAGVTQTPRYLIKTRGQQVTLSCSPISGHRSVSWYQQTPGQGLQFLFEYFSETQRNKGNFPGRFSGRQFSNSRSEMNVSTLELGDSALYLCASSLASGEGEQYFGPGTRLTVT.

V is TRBV6-6 and J is TRBJ1-1; no clear D. The CDR3 has 12 residues. The V gene's germline CDR1 is MNHNY and CDR2 SVGAGI (reference sequence). V shed 10 bases and J shed 2 bases, with 11 bases lying between them. This chain's CDR3 is CAIRGPNTEAFF. CDR3 nucleotides: TGTGCCATAAGAGGGCCTAACACTGAAGCTTTCTTT.

The V gene is TRBV7-9, the J gene TRBJ2-3, with 10 bases fitting TRBD2. This CDR3 has 17 residues. Trimming removed 4 bases from V and 0 bases from J; junction bases left unmatched: 7. The germline V gene has CDR1 SEHNR and CDR2 FQNEAQ (reference sequence). Here the CDR3 reads CASSSSLAGASTDTQYF. The CDR3 nucleotides read TGTGCCAGCAGCTCTAGCCTAGCGGGGGCTAGCACAGATACGCAGTATTTT.

The chain carries TRBV25-1 and TRBJ1-2; tentative D call: TRBD1 (5 bases). Looked up from germline, CDR1 is MGHDK and CDR2 is SYGVNS. Trimming removed 7 bases at V and 5 bases at J, with 14 bases between. The CDR3 is 13 amino acids. The CDR3 spells CASTPLGGYGYTF. CDR3 sequence (DNA): TGTGCCAGCACTCCACTCGGGGGTTATGGCTACACCTTC.

The chain is built from TRBV2 and TRBJ1-2, with unresolved D. CDR1 is SNHLY, CDR2 FYNNEI, per germline. The CDR3 is 14 amino acids. The V end lost 4 bases, the J end lost 0 bases, and 9 bases lay between the germline ends. CDR3 amino acids: CASSVQATNYGYTF. The CDR3 DNA follows: TGTGCCAGCAGTGTCCAGGCAACTAACTATGGCTACACCTTC.

This clone was counted between two and nine times. The chain joins TRBV6-2 or TRBV6-3 to TRBJ1-5; the D is unclear. Germline CDR1 and CDR2: MNHEY and SVGEGT. V was shortened by 5 bases and J by 0 bases, with 8 bases between the two germline ends. The CDR3 has 14 residues. CDR3 loop: CASSARGSNQPQHF. The CDR3, as DNA: TGTGCCAGCAGTGCCCGGGGTAGCAATCAGCCCCAGCATTTT.

There are a few counts of this clone. The chain has TRBV19 and TRBJ1-1, with 7 bases matching TRBD1. CDR3 size: 13 residues. With V trimmed by 4 bases and J by 7 bases, 6 bases remained unmatched. In germline, CDR1 is LNHDA, CDR2 SQIVND (reference sequence). In DNA, the CDR3 is TGTGCCAGTAGTAATGGACAGGCGGTTGAAGCTTTCTTT. It codes for CASSNGQAVEAFF. The whole variable domain, remainder taken from reference TRBV19 and TRBJ1-1, is DGGITQSPKYLFRKEGQNVTLSCEQNLNHDAMYWYRQDPGQGLRLIYYSQIVNDFQKGDIAEGYSVSREKKESFPLTVTSAQKNPTAFYLCASSNGQAVEAFFGQGTRLTVV.

V and J are TRBV5-1 and TRBJ1-3; D remains ambiguous. Between the trimmed V and J ends, which lost 2 bases and 8 bases, there was a span of 11 bases. The CDR3 is 13 amino acids. Germline V CDR1 and CDR2: SGHRS, YFSETQ. CDR3 DNA: TGCGCCAGCAGCTTTGGTGAGGGTGACACCATATATTTT. It is translated as CASSFGEGDTIYF.

V and J are TRBV12-3 or TRBV12-4 and TRBJ2-3; D gene uncertain. This CDR3 region has 12 residues. V lost 5 bases and J lost 4, with 7 bases in between. The CDR3 region has the DNA TGTGCCAGCAGTCCGTCCCCAGATACGCAGTATTTT. As protein: CASSPSPDTQYF.

The gene calls are TRBV19 and TRBJ1-5; a possible D gene is TRBD1 (6 bases). The CDR3 runs to 12 residues. V gave up 6 bases and J gave up 4 bases, with 7 bases separating them. From germline, CDR1 is LNHDA and CDR2 SQIVND (reference sequence). CDR3 sequence reads: CASRDRNQPQHF. CDR3 coding DNA: TGTGCCAGTAGGGACAGAAATCAGCCCCAGCATTTT. The entire variable domain, with the rest obtained from reference TRBV19 and TRBJ1-5, is as follows: DGGITQSPKYLFRKEGQNVTLSCEQNLNHDAMYWYRQDPGQGLRLIYYSQIVNDFQKGDIAEGYSVSREKKESFPLTVTSAQKNPTAFYLCASRDRNQPQHFGDGTRLSIL.

CDR3 sequence reads: CASSPGTGRAEQYF. In nucleotides, the CDR3 is TGTGCCAGCAGCCCCGGGACAGGAAGAGCCGAGCAGTACTTC. This chain joins TRBV7-8 and TRBJ2-7; 8 bases map to TRBD1. The J segment lost 6 bases and the V segment lost 5 bases, leaving 9 bases of the junction unmatched. This CDR3 contains 14 residues. Germline V lookup: CDR1 SGHVS, CDR2 FQNEAQ.

The CDR3 here is CAWSLNGGVGYGYTF. The CDR3 region has the DNA TGTGCCTGGAGCTTAAACGGGGGAGTAGGATATGGCTACACCTTC. The J gene is TRBJ1-2, the V gene TRBV30; perhaps TRBD1 as D (5 bases). The CDR3 has 15 residues. The ends were cut back, 3 bases at V and 5 bases at J, with 19 bases in the middle. Germline V gene lookup returns CDR1 GTSNPN and CDR2 SVGIG (reference sequence).

This clone showed up just a few times. The chain carries TRBV9 and TRBJ2-2; perhaps TRBD2 as D (6 bases). The germline V and J ends were trimmed by 4 bases and 2 bases, with 12 bases remaining between them. The CDR3 totals 15 residues. Germline V CDR1 and CDR2: SGDLS, YYNGEE. The CDR3 DNA is TGTGCCAGCAGCCCAGGGACTTTTAACACCGGGGAGCTGTTTTTT. It specifies CASSPGTFNTGELFF. Based on the CDR3 plus reference TRBV9 and TRBJ2-2, the full variable domain is DSGVTQTPKHLITATGQRVTLRCSPRSGDLSVYWYQQSLDQGLQFLIQYYNGEERAKGNILERFSAQQFPDLHSELNLSSLELGDSALYFCASSPGTFNTGELFFGEGSRLTVL.

The rearrangement joins TRBV27 to TRBJ2-3; 8 bases map to TRBD1. This CDR3 has 15 amino acids. Germline CDR1 and CDR2: MNHEY and SMNVEV (reference sequence). V lost 5 bases, J lost 10 bases, and 14 bases stayed unmatched. The CDR3 loop is CASSGGQGADAAQYF. Written as DNA, the CDR3 is TGTGCCAGCAGTGGGGGGCAGGGGGCAGATGCAGCGCAGTATTTT.

The chain recombines TRBV2 with TRBJ1-2; 11 nucleotides match TRBD1. J was trimmed by 5 bases and V by 6 bases; bases with no gene match: 2. The CDR3 length is 13 residues. Germline V gene data show CDR1 as SNHLY and CDR2 as FYNNEI. The CDR3 region is CASRGQGEYGYTF. CDR3 nucleotides: TGTGCCAGCAGGGGACAGGGGGAATATGGCTACACCTTC.

The chain is built from TRBV4-3 and TRBJ1-2; 11 bases line up with TRBD1. Trimming at V came to 3 bases and at J to 8 bases, leaving 8 bases not matched to a gene. Looked up from germline, CDR1 is LGHNA and CDR2 is YSLEER. The CDR3 runs to 15 residues. DNA of the CDR3: TGCGCCAGCAGCCATCAAGGACAGGGGGCGAGCGGCTACACCTTC. Translating it yields CASSHQGQGASGYTF.

The table lists this clone with a count of one. This rearrangement joins TRBV9 to TRBJ2-2; 9 bases fit TRBD2. The germline V gene has CDR1 SGDLS and CDR2 YYNGEE. V lost 6 bases to trimming and J lost 0 bases; unmatched junction nucleotides: 3. The CDR3 runs 15 residues. CDR3 nucleotides: TGTGCCAGCAAAAGGACTAGCGCGAACACCGGGGAGCTGTTTTTT. It codes for CASKRTSANTGELFF.

The chain recombines TRBV10-2 with TRBJ1-5, with D unresolved. Per the germline V gene, CDR1 is WSHSY and CDR2 is SAAADI. Trimming removed 6 bases from V and 3 bases from J, with 9 bases in between. This CDR3 is 13 amino acids long. The chain's CDR3 is CASSARNNQPQHF. CDR3 DNA sequence: TGCGCCAGCAGCGCGAGGAACAATCAGCCCCAGCATTTT.

As DNA, the CDR3 is TGTGCCAGCAGCTTAGTCAGGGCGAACACCGGGGAGCTGTTTTTT. Protein sequence: CASSLVRANTGELFF. The chain combines TRBV11-2 with TRBJ2-2; D might be TRBD1 (5 bases). The CDR3 is 15 amino acids. Trimming shortened V by 1 base and J by 0 bases, and 6 bases separated the two germline ends. Germline assignment: CDR1 SGHAT and CDR2 FQNNGV.

This chain uses TRBV7-9 with TRBJ1-5, with D possibly TRBD1 on 6 matching bases. The length of the CDR3 is 17 residues. Germline loops: CDR1 SEHNR, CDR2 FQNEAQ (reference sequence). Trimming stripped 1 base from V and 2 bases from J, with 15 bases between. The CDR3 DNA reads TGTGCCAGCAGCTTAGGTTTGGGTCCAGGGGGCAATCAGCCCCAGCATTTT. As protein: CASSLGLGPGGNQPQHF.

The chain carries TRBV7-8 and TRBJ1-2; 9 bases match TRBD1. The CDR3 has 13 residues. J was trimmed by 8 bases and V by 4 bases; bases with no gene match: 5. Germline lookup yields CDR1 SGHVS and CDR2 FQNEAQ. CDR3 in amino acids: CASSSGQGKGYTF. In DNA, the CDR3 is TGTGCCAGCAGCTCGGGACAGGGAAAAGGCTACACCTTC.

This clone was seen just once. The rearrangement joins TRBV6-2 or TRBV6-3 to TRBJ2-3; a weak D match, TRBD2 (5 bases). Looked up from germline, CDR1 is MNHEY and CDR2 is SVGEGT. The ends were cut back, 2 bases at V and 0 bases at J, with 12 bases in the middle. This CDR3 is 16 amino acids long. The CDR3 bases are TGTGCCAGCAGTTACCGCCCTAGCCCGAGCACAGATACGCAGTATTTT. Its translation is CASSYRPSPSTDTQYF.

This chain connects TRBV7-2 to TRBJ1-5, with 9 bases identical to TRBD1. The CDR3 runs 15 residues. Looked up from germline, CDR1 is SGHTA and CDR2 is FQGNSA. Losses at the gene ends were 5 bases for V and 7 bases for J; bases not matched to a gene: 9. The CDR3 reads CASSPRTGADQPQHF. As DNA, the CDR3 is TGTGCCAGCAGCCCCAGGACAGGGGCGGACCAGCCCCAGCATTTT.

J is TRBJ1-2 and V is TRBV6-2 or TRBV6-3, with D hard to call. Per germline, CDR1 MNHEY and CDR2 SVGEGT. Trimming removed 2 bases from V and 8 bases from J, with 15 bases in between. There are 14 residues in the CDR3. CDR3 amino acids: CASSYAGSWKGYTF. CDR3 nucleotides: TGTGCCAGCAGTTACGCAGGCAGTTGGAAGGGCTACACCTTC.

This chain links TRBV3-1 (or the pseudogene TRBV3-2) with TRBJ2-2; D not certain. CDR3 size: 15 residues. The germline V gene encodes CDR1 LGHDT and CDR2 YNNKEL (reference sequence). Trimming stripped 1 base from V and 7 bases from J, with 13 bases between. For the CDR3, the DNA is TGTGCCAGCAGCCAAGGTCCCTCTTTCGGCGGGGAGCTGTTTTTT. Encoded protein: CASSQGPSFGGELFF.